The TCR beta chain described here comes from a study of blood T cell repertoires in COVID-19. At the level of the study: Sites across the United States, Italy and Spain contributed samples from acute and convalescent COVID-19. PBMCs, B-cell-depleted T cells, or T cells were the source of the cDNA or gDNA that made up the material.

The method was immunoSEQ multiplex PCR; TCRdb's version includes in-frame clones alone and lacks a portion of them. The table lists about 190,000 clones, about nine tenths of them singletons. Germline CDR1 and CDR2: SGDLS and YYNGEE. This CDR3 spans 14 amino acids. With V trimmed by 4 bases and J by 6 bases, 6 bases remained unmatched. The sequenced material came from peripheral blood. The chain is built from TRBV9 and TRBJ2-1; 8 nucleotides agree with TRBD1. This receptor was taken from a middle-aged man with acute or convalescent COVID-19. CDR3 sequence: CASSPSTGVNEQFF. DNA of the CDR3: TGTGCCAGCAGCCCCTCGACAGGGGTCAATGAGCAGTTCTTC.